Here is one TCR beta chain with its context. This entry is derived from a study of blood T cell repertoires in COVID-19. Study-level information: Italy, Spain and the United States were the sources of the convalescent and acute COVID-19 samples.

Sequencing used immunoSEQ multiplex PCR; TCRdb keeps in-frame clones, though not all of them. The sample yields 180,000 or so clones, approximately 80% seen once. Cohort assignment relied on participant-reported clinical history. CDR3 length equals 17 residues. Looked up from germline, CDR1 is MGHRA and CDR2 is YSYEKL. The V and J ends lost 0 bases and 7 bases, in that order; junction bases with no gene match: 10. The J gene is TRBJ2-1, the V gene TRBV4-1; 9 bases line up with TRBD2. This TCR derives from a man in his 60s who had been exposed to COVID-19. The sequenced sample consisted of PBMCs or T cells enriched from blood (not recorded which). The CDR3 spells CASSQDGGGRGSNEQFF. The CDR3 DNA follows: TGCGCCAGCAGCCAAGACGGGGGCGGGAGGGGATCAAATGAGCAGTTCTTC.